The 10 T cell receptor beta chains listed next were all sequenced from one sample in a study of CD8 T cells in ankylosing spondylitis. TCRdb itself ran the 5' RACE reads through MiXCR, one entry per CDR3 protein. In the table there are 84,000 or so distinct CDR3 sequences, more than 25% of which are singletons. Material for sequencing was blood, either unsorted or a sorted T cell fraction (not recorded which). The receptor source for this set is a male donor with ankylosing spondylitis or in good health (not recorded which).

The chain uses TRBV15 and TRBJ2-1; 7 nucleotides align to TRBD2. Trimming took 5 bases from V and 3 from J; bases not matched to a gene: 1. Germline V gene data show CDR1 as LNHNV and CDR2 as YYDKDF (reference sequence). The CDR3 sequence is 13 residues long. The CDR3 DNA reads TGTGCCACCAGCGGGACTAACTACAATGAGCAGTTCTTC. Translating gives CATSGTNYNEQFF.

This CDR3 reads CASGGLATVNEQFF. Written as DNA, the CDR3 is TGCGCCAGCGGCGGACTAGCGACAGTCAATGAGCAGTTCTTC. The rearrangement uses TRBV5-1 and TRBJ2-1; 9 bases are a match to TRBD2. This CDR3 has 14 amino acids. Germline CDR1 reads SGHRS; CDR2 reads YFSETQ. V shed 7 bases and J 6 bases; nucleotides not matched to a gene: 8.

V and J are TRBV7-3 and TRBJ2-1; TRBD2 matches at 12 bases. The germline gives CDR1 SGHTA, CDR2 FQGTGA. V was pared by 5 bases and J by 5 bases, with 7 bases of the junction left unmatched. This CDR3 has 16 amino acids. The CDR3 sequence: CASSPSGLAGNNEQFF. In DNA, the CDR3 is TGTGCCAGCAGCCCGAGCGGACTAGCGGGAAACAATGAGCAGTTCTTC.

CDR3 coding DNA: TGCGCCAGCAGTCAGTTCTTGAACACTGAAGCTTTCTTT. As protein: CASSQFLNTEAFF. This sequence joins TRBV5-1 and TRBJ1-1; no clear D gene. Trimming took 5 bases from V and 0 from J, leaving 8 bases between them. The CDR3 consists of 13 residues. Germline assignment: CDR1 SGHRS and CDR2 YFSETQ.

This clonotype showed up just a few times. This chain links TRBV20-1 with TRBJ2-3, with a weak D call TRBD2 (5 bases). CDR1 is DFQATT and CDR2 is SNEGSKA in the germline V gene (reference sequence). V dropped 3 bases and J dropped 6 bases, with 13 bases sitting between them. This CDR3 is 13 amino acids long. The CDR3 loop is CSASPVSGDTQYF. CDR3 DNA sequence: TGCAGTGCTAGTCCTGTTTCGGGGGATACGCAGTATTTT.

The chain joins TRBV7-2 to TRBJ2-3; 9 bases align to TRBD2. The CDR3 covers 16 residues. The germline gives CDR1 SGHTA, CDR2 FQGNSA. The V gene end was trimmed by 1 base and the J gene end by 2 bases; junction bases not matched to a gene: 4. In DNA form, the CDR3 reads TGTGCCAGCAGCTTAGTTGCGGGGGGGTACACAGATACGCAGTATTTT. Translation gives CASSLVAGGYTDTQYF.

This clonotype has only a few counts. The J gene is TRBJ1-2, the V gene TRBV3-1; weak D call: TRBD1 (5 bases). V gave up 1 base and J gave up 8 bases, with 11 bases separating them. This CDR3 has 13 amino acids. Per the germline V gene, CDR1 is LGHDT and CDR2 is YNNKEL (reference sequence). CDR3 sequence reads: CASSQVSGDGYTF. CDR3 sequence (DNA): TGTGCCAGCAGCCAAGTTTCGGGGGACGGCTACACCTTC. Full variable domain (missing parts from reference TRBV3-1 and TRBJ1-2): DTAVSQTPKYLVTQMGNDKSIKCEQNLGHDTMYWYKQDSKKFLKIMFSYNNKELIINETVPNRFSPKSPDKAHLNLHINSLELGDSAVYFCASSQVSGDGYTFGSGTRLTVV.

The chain carries TRBV27 and TRBJ2-1, with a possible D match to TRBD2 (5 bases). The CDR3 consists of 16 residues. CDR1 is MNHEY and CDR2 is SMNVEV in the germline V gene (reference sequence). Between the trimmed V and J ends, which lost 3 bases and 0 bases, there was a span of 12 bases. CDR3 loop: CASSFILGSSYNEQFF. In DNA, the CDR3 is TGTGCCAGCAGTTTCATCCTAGGGAGCTCCTACAATGAGCAGTTCTTC.

A few counts support this clonotype. This chain links TRBV27 with TRBJ1-1; no definite D call. Deletions cut 6 bases from V and 1 base from J, with 15 bases between. The CDR3 is 15 residues long. Germline V lookup: CDR1 MNHEY, CDR2 SMNVEV (reference sequence). In DNA, the CDR3 is TGTGCCAGCAGAGATTACTACGGCGGGAACACTGAAGCTTTCTTT. Translation: CASRDYYGGNTEAFF.

The chain links TRBV27 to TRBJ2-7; D is perhaps TRBD1 or TRBD2 (7 bases each). The ends were cut back, 6 bases at V and 3 bases at J, with 18 bases in the middle. Germline V CDR1 and CDR2: MNHEY, SMNVEV (reference sequence). The CDR3 runs 15 residues. This CDR3 is CASSPFRGGFYEQYV. The CDR3, as DNA: TGTGCCAGCAGCCCCTTCAGGGGGGGTTTCTACGAGCAGTACGTC.